Below are 12 T cell receptor beta chains sequenced from a single sample in a study of radiation and T cells in renal cell carcinoma. Clones were read by immunoSEQ multiplex PCR, and TCRdb kept only the in-frame ones, dropping some. The sample carries around 100,000 clones, approximately 82% recorded once. Noted time point: blood 4 weeks post-SBRT, at nephrectomy. This sample's treatment: 15 Gy SBRT to primary tumor, nephrectomy 4 weeks later. The sample in question was blood, obtained from a patient whose treatment included radiotherapy and nephrectomy. These receptors were collected from a man aged 55 to 70 with renal cell carcinoma.

The chain recombines TRBV7-6 with TRBJ2-7; D not certain. From germline, CDR1 is SGHVS and CDR2 FNYEAQ. Trimming took off 1 base at V and 4 bases at J, with 8 bases between the two ends. This CDR3 contains 13 residues. The CDR3 here is CASSLGYRYEQYF. For the CDR3, the DNA is TGTGCCAGCAGCTTAGGCTACAGATACGAGCAGTACTTC.

The V and J genes are TRBV28 and TRBJ2-3; 7 positions agree with TRBD1. V lost 6 bases and J lost 1; bases outside the gene matches: 7. Germline V lookup: CDR1 MDHEN, CDR2 SYDVKM. The CDR3 is 15 residues long. DNA for the CDR3: TGTGCCAGCAGACCTCGACAGGGTGGCACAGATACGCAGTATTTT. It codes for CASRPRQGGTDTQYF.

The V call is TRBV18, the J call TRBJ2-3, with TRBD1 matching over 7 bases. Germline V gene lookup returns CDR1 KGHSH and CDR2 LQKENI. The CDR3 spans 15 residues. The V segment lost 6 bases and the J segment 0 bases; nucleotides outside the gene matches: 6. The CDR3 region has the DNA TGTGCCAGCTCCCAATCGACAGGGAGCACAGATACGCAGTATTTT. This sequence encodes CASSQSTGSTDTQYF.

This clone was detected only once. The chain uses TRBV7-8 and TRBJ2-7; 7 bases match TRBD1. Trimming took 5 bases from V and 2 from J; bases not matched to a gene: 9. The CDR3 is 15 amino acids. Looked up from germline, CDR1 is SGHVS and CDR2 is FQNEAQ. The CDR3 loop reads CASSPRIGQAYEQYF. In DNA, the CDR3 is TGTGCCAGCAGCCCGCGCATTGGACAGGCCTACGAGCAGTACTTC.

V and J are TRBV7-2 and TRBJ2-7; D gene uncertain. The CDR3 covers 13 residues. V was trimmed by 2 bases and J by 5 bases, leaving 10 bases between them. The germline V gene encodes CDR1 SGHTA and CDR2 FQGNSA. The CDR3 loop is CASSLWVGNEQYF. The DNA of the CDR3 is TGTGCCAGCAGCTTATGGGTTGGTAACGAGCAGTACTTC. The variable domain in full, completed from reference TRBV7-2 and TRBJ2-7, reads GAGVSQSPSNKVTEKGKDVELRCDPISGHTALYWYRQSLGQGLEFLIYFQGNSAPDKSGLPSDRFSAERTGGSVSTLTIQRTQQEDSAVYLCASSLWVGNEQYFGPGTRLTVT.

The J gene is TRBJ1-1, the V gene TRBV7-8; D gene unclear. This CDR3 has 13 residues. V lost 2 bases and J lost 0, with 4 bases in between. Germline loops: CDR1 SGHVS, CDR2 FQNEAQ. CDR3 loop: CASSLKVNTEAFF. The DNA for the CDR3 is TGTGCCAGCAGCTTAAAGGTGAACACTGAAGCTTTCTTT.

V gene TRBV5-1 combines with J gene TRBJ2-7, with D possibly TRBD2 on 6 matching bases. CDR1 is SGHRS and CDR2 is YFSETQ in the germline V gene. Deletions cut 2 bases from V and 4 bases from J, with 16 bases between. The length of the CDR3 is 15 residues. The CDR3 sequence: CASSLSGSGEYEQYF. CDR3 nucleotide sequence: TGCGCCAGCAGCTTATCCGGGAGCGGTGAATACGAGCAGTACTTC.

The chain uses TRBV4-1 and TRBJ2-7; no reliable D call. The germline V gene has CDR1 MGHRA and CDR2 YSYEKL. V lost 3 bases to trimming and J lost 1 base, with 7 bases between them. This CDR3 region has 13 residues. The CDR3 DNA sequence: TGCGCCAGCAGCCAGATTAATTCCTACGAGCAGTACTTC. As protein: CASSQINSYEQYF.

The table lists this clone with a count of one. The chain links TRBV4-1 to TRBJ1-2; unclear D gene. The germline CDR1 and CDR2 sequences are MGHRA and YSYEKL. The CDR3 is made up of 18 amino acids. The V gene lost 1 base and the J gene lost 2 bases, with 20 bases spanning the gap. CDR3 residues: CASSQALPLPRWNYGYTF. In DNA form, the CDR3 reads TGCGCCAGCAGCCAAGCCCTCCCGTTGCCACGTTGGAACTATGGCTACACCTTC.

The V gene is TRBV7-8, the J gene TRBJ2-1, with 7 bases aligning to TRBD1. The ends lost 3 bases at V and 4 bases at J; junction bases unmatched: 6. This CDR3 is built from 15 residues. The germline V gene has CDR1 SGHVS and CDR2 FQNEAQ. The CDR3, as DNA: TGTGCCAGCAGCTTCGACAGGGCCTCATACAATGAGCAGTTCTTC. Translating it yields CASSFDRASYNEQFF.

This chain connects TRBV11-1 to TRBJ2-7, with 8 bases fitting TRBD2. Germline assignment: CDR1 SGHAT and CDR2 FQDESV (reference sequence). The CDR3 extends over 13 amino acids. V lost 1 base and J lost 10; bases outside the gene matches: 6. The CDR3 sequence is CASSLEAGVVQYF. In DNA, the CDR3 is TGTGCCAGCAGCTTAGAAGCGGGAGTGGTTCAGTACTTC.

The gene calls are TRBV7-9 and TRBJ1-1; D ambiguous. CDR3 length: 14 amino acids. V lost 2 bases, J lost 1 base, and 8 bases lay in between. Germline V lookup: CDR1 SEHNR, CDR2 FQNEAQ (reference sequence). The CDR3 nucleotides are TGTGCCAGCAGCTTATCGGGCGGGAACACTGAAGCTTTCTTT. It is translated as CASSLSGGNTEAFF.